A single sample gave rise to the 18 T cell receptor beta chains below, sequenced in a study of neoadjuvant anti-PD-1 for oral cavity cancer. Clones were sequenced by immunoSEQ multiplex PCR, and TCRdb holds only the in-frame ones, with some missing. Counted here are about 13,000 clones, 73% occurring once; the ten biggest clones make up about 2.8%. The sample was PBMCs, taken before nivolumab (anti-PD-1) treatment. These receptors were obtained from a person between 40 and 80 years old with oral cavity squamous cell carcinoma.

This clone was seen a handful of times. The CDR3 coding sequence is TGCGCCAGCAGCTTGGGTAGCGGCGGGGAGCTGTTTTTT. Its protein product is CASSLGSGGELFF. The genes are TRBV5-1 and TRBJ2-2; possibly TRBD2 for D (6 bases). The germline V gene encodes CDR1 SGHRS and CDR2 YFSETQ. The V gene lost 0 bases and the J gene lost 7 bases, with 7 bases spanning the gap. The CDR3 is made up of 13 amino acids.

In this sample, this clone turned up once. CDR3 sequence: CASSQPRGRSSYEQYF. The CDR3 nucleotides read TGTGCCAGCAGCCAGCCGCGGGGCCGCAGCTCCTACGAGCAGTACTTC. The V gene is TRBV7-9, the J gene TRBJ2-7; D is perhaps TRBD2 (6 bases). V was cut by 5 bases and J by 0 bases, with 17 bases left in between. CDR3 size: 16 residues. Germline CDR1 reads SEHNR; CDR2 reads FQNEAQ (reference sequence).

The chain couples TRBV27 to TRBJ2-7; tentatively, D is TRBD2 (6 bases). The V end was cut by 2 bases, the J end by 1 base, with 6 bases between. The CDR3 covers 13 residues. Germline CDR1 MNHEY, CDR2 SMNVEV (reference sequence). CDR3 protein: CASSLGGSYEQYF. CDR3 in DNA: TGTGCCAGCAGTTTAGGGGGGTCCTACGAGCAGTACTTC.

This rearrangement joins TRBV11-2 to TRBJ2-5; 11 bases agree with TRBD2. Germline assignment: CDR1 SGHAT and CDR2 FQNNGV. This CDR3 is 17 amino acids long. After removal of 5 bases from V and 1 base from J, the junction contained 9 bases not matched to a gene. CDR3: CASSPQGGLAAQETQYF. In DNA form, the CDR3 reads TGTGCCAGCAGCCCGCAAGGGGGACTAGCGGCCCAAGAGACCCAGTACTTC.

The chain has TRBV19 and TRBJ1-6; TRBD1 might be the D (5 bases). From germline, CDR1 is LNHDA and CDR2 SQIVND (reference sequence). The CDR3 is made up of 16 amino acids. Trimming left V 0 bases short and J 14 bases short, with 20 bases between. The CDR3 loop is CASSIDPRQLTPTLHF. In nucleotides, the CDR3 is TGTGCCAGTAGTATAGATCCCCGACAGTTAACCCCAACCCTCCACTTT.

The chain uses TRBV6-5 and TRBJ1-5; the D gene is possibly TRBD1 (5 bases). CDR1 and CDR2 from the germline V gene are MNHEY and SVGAGI. This CDR3 region has 15 residues. V lost 2 bases and J lost 2, with 10 bases in between. CDR3 protein: CASSYGGSGNQPQHF. The CDR3 bases are TGTGCCAGCAGTTACGGGGGGTCTGGCAATCAGCCCCAGCATTTT.

The chain recombines TRBV15 with TRBJ2-7; unclear D gene. CDR1 is LNHNV, CDR2 YYDKDF, per germline (reference sequence). V was trimmed by 0 bases and J by 4 bases, leaving 7 bases between them. The length of the CDR3 is 13 residues. CDR3 region: CATSRDSGYEQYF. DNA for the CDR3: TGTGCCACCAGCAGAGATAGTGGGTACGAGCAGTACTTC.

This chain joins TRBV25-1 and TRBJ2-7; D gene unclear. Trimming stripped 10 bases from V and 0 bases from J, with 13 bases between. This CDR3 has 13 amino acids. Germline CDR1 reads MGHDK; CDR2 reads SYGVNS. The CDR3 nucleotides read TGTGCCAACCCTCAATTGAGCTCCTACGAGCAGTACTTC. Protein: CANPQLSSYEQYF.

The genes are TRBV28 and TRBJ2-7, with TRBD1 matching over 12 bases. This CDR3 has 19 amino acids. Germline CDR1 and CDR2: MDHEN and SYDVKM. Unmatched junction bases numbered 15, after V lost 2 bases and J lost 4 bases. The CDR3 DNA reads as TGTGCCAGCAGTTTAAAAACGGGACAGGGGGCACGCTACATTTACGAGCAGTACTTC. Residues: CASSLKTGQGARYIYEQYF.

This chain links TRBV28 with TRBJ1-2, with D perhaps TRBD1 (6 bases). Germline CDR1 is MDHEN and CDR2 is SYDVKM. Trimming stripped 3 bases from V and 7 bases from J, with 12 bases between. This CDR3 is built from 13 residues. CDR3 protein: CASSFSGVFGYTF. The CDR3 coding sequence is TGTGCCAGCAGTTTTTCAGGGGTTTTTGGCTACACCTTC.

The CDR3 DNA follows: TGTGCCAGCAGTCCAGACTACAGCACAGATACGCAGTATTTT. Residues: CASSPDYSTDTQYF. The rearrangement links TRBV7-3 to TRBJ2-3, with D maybe TRBD2 (5 bases). CDR3 length: 14 amino acids. CDR1 is SGHTA, CDR2 FQGTGA, per germline. V was cut by 6 bases and J by 0 bases, with 10 bases left in between. The full variable domain, its missing parts supplied by reference TRBV7-3 and TRBJ2-3, is GAGVSQTPSNKVTEKGKYVELRCDPISGHTALYWYRQSLGQGPEFLIYFQGTGAADDSGLPNDRFFAVRPEGSVSTLKIQRTERGDSAVYLCASSPDYSTDTQYFGPGTRLTVL.

This sequence joins TRBV7-9 and TRBJ1-1; no clear D. Germline CDR1 is SEHNR and CDR2 is FQNEAQ (reference sequence). Trimming cost V 1 base and J 4 bases, with 10 bases left between them. CDR3 size: 14 residues. The CDR3 sequence: CASSLGGQFTEAFF. The DNA for the CDR3 is TGTGCCAGCAGCTTAGGCGGGCAGTTCACTGAAGCTTTCTTT.

This rearrangement joins TRBV15 to TRBJ2-1, with TRBD2 matching 7 bases. Unmatched junction bases numbered 12, after V lost 6 bases and J lost 7 bases. The CDR3 covers 15 residues. Germline V lookup: CDR1 LNHNV, CDR2 YYDKDF (reference sequence). The CDR3 DNA sequence: TGTGCCACCAGTTTAGCGGGTCGAGATTCAAATGAGCAGTTCTTC. Translated: CATSLAGRDSNEQFF.

A few counts support this clone. The chain joins TRBV7-9 to TRBJ1-2; 8 positions match TRBD1. The CDR3 loop spans 14 amino acids. CDR1 SEHNR and CDR2 FQNEAQ come from the germline V gene (reference sequence). Trimming removed 5 bases from V and 5 bases from J; junction bases left unmatched: 7. The CDR3: CASSTWTGRYGYTF. Here the CDR3 DNA reads TGTGCCAGCAGCACTTGGACAGGGAGGTATGGCTACACCTTC.

This chain links TRBV27 with TRBJ1-1, with D unclear. Germline values: CDR1 MNHEY, CDR2 SMNVEV (reference sequence). The CDR3 extends over 13 amino acids. Trimming shortened V by 3 bases and J by 3 bases, and 8 bases separated the two germline ends. The CDR3: CASSFQWDTEAFF. The CDR3 DNA is TGTGCCAGCAGTTTCCAGTGGGACACTGAAGCTTTCTTT.

This chain uses TRBV5-1 with TRBJ2-2; D may be TRBD1 (5 bases). The CDR3 runs 16 residues. CDR1 and CDR2 (germline): SGHRS, YFSETQ. V gave up 0 bases and J gave up 0 bases, with 9 bases separating them. Written as DNA, the CDR3 is TGCGCCAGCAGCTTGGCTGACAGCGCGAACACCGGGGAGCTGTTTTTT. Its translation: CASSLADSANTGELFF. Complete variable domain (other parts from reference TRBV5-1 and TRBJ2-2): KAGVTQTPRYLIKTRGQQVTLSCSPISGHRSVSWYQQTPGQGLQFLFEYFSETQRNKGNFPGRFSGRQFSNSRSEMNVSTLELGDSALYLCASSLADSANTGELFFGEGSRLTVL.

The chain recombines TRBV28 with TRBJ1-1; 7 positions agree with TRBD1. CDR1 and CDR2 from the germline V gene are MDHEN and SYDVKM. V shed 6 bases and J 0 bases; nucleotides not matched to a gene: 1. The CDR3 runs 13 residues. CDR3 amino acids: CASRTGMNTEAFF. The CDR3, as DNA: TGTGCCAGCAGGACAGGGATGAACACTGAAGCTTTCTTT.

This chain uses TRBV11-3 with TRBJ2-1, with 11 bases fitting TRBD2. V dropped 3 bases and J dropped 7; count of bases not matched to a gene: 5. Germline-derived CDR1 and CDR2 are SGHNT and YENEEA. The CDR3 is 15 residues long. The CDR3 reads CASSFSGRAGNEQFF. CDR3 nucleotides: TGTGCCAGCAGCTTTAGCGGGAGGGCCGGGAATGAGCAGTTCTTC.